Below, 11 T cell receptor beta chains from the same sample are listed, as sequenced in a study of OX40 agonist ivuxolimab in advanced cancers. This table comes from immunoSEQ multiplex PCR, and its TCRdb copy is limited to in-frame clones, with some not included. The table records about 86,000 clones, approximately 90% of them present only once. Sequenced here: CD4+ or CD8+ T cells sorted from blood, sampled in a trial of the OX40 agonist ivuxolimab. The receptors shown here come from an adult with an advanced solid tumor such as melanoma, head and neck, liver or kidney cancer.

The chain employs TRBV6-5 and TRBJ1-2; D gene uncertain. Trimming cost V 7 bases and J 10 bases, with 19 bases left between them. The CDR3 length is 13 residues. Germline V gives CDR1 MNHEY, CDR2 SVGAGI. CDR3 amino acids: CASTPLGREHYTF. CDR3 DNA: TGTGCCAGCACCCCACTAGGACGGGAGCACTACACCTTC.

The chain combines TRBV9 with TRBJ1-1; 7 bases line up with TRBD1. Germline-derived CDR1 and CDR2 are SGDLS and YYNGEE. The ends lost 2 bases at V and 10 bases at J; junction bases unmatched: 5. The CDR3 extends over 12 amino acids. CDR3 protein: CASSVMTGIAFF. Written as DNA, the CDR3 is TGTGCCAGCAGCGTTATGACAGGGATAGCTTTCTTT.

The table lists this clone with a count of one. The CDR3 DNA is TGTGCCAGCAGCTTGTGGGGGTCGGGCTACAATGAGCAGTTCTTC. This codes for CASSLWGSGYNEQFF. The chain couples TRBV5-6 to TRBJ2-1; D could derive from TRBD1 or TRBD2 (5 bases each). The CDR3 runs 15 residues. V gave up 1 base and J gave up 3 bases, with 11 bases separating them. Per the germline V gene, CDR1 is SGHDT and CDR2 is YYEEEE. Full variable domain (rest looked up from reference TRBV5-6 and TRBJ2-1): DAGVTQSPTHLIKTRGQQVTLRCSPKSGHDTVSWYQQALGQGPQFIFQYYEEEERQRGNFPDRFSGHQFPNYSSELNVNALLLGDSALYLCASSLWGSGYNEQFFGPGTRLTVL.

This clone has only one observation. The chain recombines TRBV6-1 with TRBJ2-1; D remains ambiguous. Trimming took 0 bases from V and 8 from J, leaving 11 bases between them. The CDR3 length is 14 residues. Per germline, CDR1 MNHNS and CDR2 SASEGT. The CDR3 sequence is CASSEALRHYEQFF. Here the CDR3 DNA reads TGTGCCAGCAGTGAAGCGCTCAGGCACTATGAGCAGTTCTTC.

The V gene is TRBV7-8, the J gene TRBJ2-1; TRBD1 aligns across 8 bases. This CDR3 spans 18 amino acids. V was pared by 0 bases and J by 2 bases, with 9 bases of the junction left unmatched. The V gene's germline CDR1 is SGHVS and CDR2 FQNEAQ. In DNA form, the CDR3 reads TGTGCCAGCAGCTTAGCGTTAGCGACAGGGGAGGCCTACAATGAGCAGTTCTTC. Amino acids: CASSLALATGEAYNEQFF.

The chain couples TRBV7-3 to TRBJ1-3; tentatively, D is TRBD1 (5 bases). The germline V gene has CDR1 SGHTA and CDR2 FQGTGA. The CDR3 runs 14 residues. Trimming shortened V by 5 bases and J by 0 bases, and 8 bases separated the two germline ends. In nucleotides, the CDR3 is TGTGCCAGCAGCCCCGGGACCTCTGGAAACACCATATATTTT. This codes for CASSPGTSGNTIYF.

The CDR3, as DNA: TGCGCCAGCAGCCAGGGACAGGGGGCCTCCTACGAGCAGTACTTC. The encoded protein is CASSQGQGASYEQYF. The chain recombines TRBV5-1 with TRBJ2-7, with 12 bases fitting TRBD1. V was clipped by 4 bases and J by 0 bases; unmatched bases: 2. Germline assignment: CDR1 SGHRS and CDR2 YFSETQ. The CDR3 extends over 15 amino acids.

This sequence joins TRBV19 and TRBJ2-7; 13 bases are a match to TRBD2. In germline, CDR1 is LNHDA, CDR2 SQIVND (reference sequence). The CDR3 spans 13 residues. J gave up 5 bases and V 9 bases, and 4 bases lay outside the gene matches. The DNA for the CDR3 is TGTGCCAGCCGACTAGCGGGAGGCAACGAGCAGTACTTC. Translated: CASRLAGGNEQYF.

The chain carries TRBV6-5 and TRBJ1-5; D is possibly TRBD1 (5 bases). CDR1 MNHEY and CDR2 SVGAGI come from the germline V gene. Trimming took 6 bases from V and 4 from J, leaving 7 bases between them. The length of the CDR3 is 12 residues. The CDR3 DNA follows: TGTGCCAGCAGGGGGGTAAATCAGCCCCAGCATTTT. Translating it yields CASRGVNQPQHF.

The chain couples TRBV11-2 to TRBJ2-3; 11 bases are a match to TRBD2. CDR1 is SGHAT and CDR2 is FQNNGV in the germline V gene. Trimming at V came to 6 bases and at J to 0 bases, leaving 2 bases not matched to a gene. There are 15 residues in the CDR3. CDR3 residues: CASRVAGGSTDTQYF. The CDR3 nucleotides are TGTGCCAGCAGGGTAGCGGGGGGGAGCACAGATACGCAGTATTTT.

The rearrangement links TRBV29-1 to TRBJ2-5; the D is unclear. The V end lost 7 bases, the J end lost 2 bases, and 14 bases lay between the germline ends. This CDR3 is built from 13 residues. Germline V CDR1 and CDR2: SQVTM, ANQGSEA. CDR3 residues: CSAEQTTQETQYF. The DNA of the CDR3 is TGCAGCGCGGAACAGACGACTCAAGAGACCCAGTACTTC.